This passage covers 16 T cell receptor beta chains from one sample sequenced in a study of T-cell reconstitution after alpha-beta-depleted transplantation in children. Using unique molecular identifiers, the investigators prepared the TCRbeta library. TCRdb redid the calling of the PCR reads with MiXCR, one entry per CDR3 protein. Of around 600,000 distinct CDR3 sequences detected, about 23% appear once; the ten largest clones hold roughly an eighth. Sequenced material: PBMCs, mostly from graft donor cells, taken 360 days after TCRalphabeta/CD19-depleted stem cell transplant. Receptors originate from a boy under two years old who had a stem cell transplant for acute myeloid leukemia, so the T cells may come from the graft donor.

The V call is TRBV7-2, the J call TRBJ1-2, with 8 bases fitting TRBD1. This CDR3 contains 16 residues. V gave up 6 bases and J gave up 4 bases; unmatched junction bases: 13. Germline CDR1 reads SGHTA; CDR2 reads FQGNSA. CDR3 nucleotide sequence: TGTGCCAGCAGTCCCGGCTGGGCCAGGGGGCTCTATGGCTACACCTTC. It yields the protein CASSPGWARGLYGYTF.

This clonotype was seen more than once but under ten times. The V call is TRBV20-1, the J call TRBJ1-2; D is perhaps TRBD1 (5 bases). V lost 7 bases and J lost 2, with 17 bases in between. Germline CDR1 is DFQATT and CDR2 is SNEGSKA (reference sequence). The CDR3 extends over 14 amino acids. The CDR3 protein is CSGDFILSNYGYTF. The CDR3 DNA reads as TGCAGTGGGGACTTTATTTTATCGAACTATGGCTACACCTTC.

This clonotype was detected many times. The genes are TRBV20-1 and TRBJ2-7; D remains unclear. The V end lost 2 bases, the J end lost 3 bases, and 8 bases lay between the germline ends. Germline CDR1 DFQATT, CDR2 SNEGSKA (reference sequence). The CDR3 has 12 residues. Here the CDR3 DNA reads TGCAGTGCTAGAAAACGAAACTACGAGCAGTACGTC. Protein sequence: CSARKRNYEQYV.

The chain has TRBV18 and TRBJ2-2; a weak D match, TRBD1 (5 bases). Germline assignment: CDR1 KGHSH and CDR2 LQKENI. V lost 4 bases and J 6 bases, leaving 12 bases between the germline ends. The CDR3 is 14 residues long. The CDR3 nucleotides are TGTGCCAGCTCACTTTCAGGGATCGCCGGGGAGCTGTTTTTT. Its protein product is CASSLSGIAGELFF.

This clonotype has a count of ten or more. DNA for the CDR3: TGCAGTACCCTACGGGGGGGGCTGGCCGAGCAGTACGTC. Its protein product is CSTLRGGLAEQYV. V and J are TRBV20-1 and TRBJ2-7; 8 positions match TRBD2. CDR1 and CDR2 (germline): DFQATT, SNEGSKA (reference sequence). Unmatched junction bases numbered 12, after V lost 8 bases and J lost 6 bases. The CDR3 runs to 13 residues.

The V call is TRBV12-3 or TRBV12-4, the J call TRBJ2-5; D is perhaps TRBD1 (6 bases). The V end lost 6 bases, the J end lost 2 bases, and 13 bases lay between the germline ends. The CDR3 has 14 residues. The CDR3 loop reads CASSRTETQETQYF. DNA for the CDR3: TGTGCCAGCAGCCGGACAGAGACTCAAGAGACCCAGTACTTC.

This clonotype was picked up many times. This chain connects TRBV29-1 to TRBJ1-2, with D possibly matching TRBD1 (6 bases). The V end was cut by 5 bases, the J end by 5 bases, with 18 bases between. The length of the CDR3 is 14 residues. Germline-derived CDR1 and CDR2 are SQVTM and ANQGSEA. The CDR3 loop is CSVPRTDPSYGYTF. CDR3 bases: TGCAGCGTTCCTCGGACAGACCCGTCGTATGGCTACACCTTC.

The chain combines TRBV20-1 with TRBJ1-5; D gene ambiguous. Germline V gives CDR1 DFQATT, CDR2 SNEGSKA (reference sequence). Trimming shortened V by 6 bases and J by 4 bases, and 10 bases separated the two germline ends. This CDR3 is built from 12 residues. In nucleotides, the CDR3 is TGCAGTGCCCTCGTCGGAAATCAGCCCCAGCATTTT. Translated, it gives CSALVGNQPQHF.

There are many counts of this clonotype. This chain joins TRBV29-1 and TRBJ2-3; TRBD1 matches 8 bases. The CDR3 is made up of 14 amino acids. The V gene's germline CDR1 is SQVTM and CDR2 ANQGSEA. The V segment lost 7 bases and the J segment 2 bases; nucleotides outside the gene matches: 8. This chain's CDR3 is CSALTGANTDTQYF. The CDR3 nucleotides are TGCAGCGCACTGACAGGGGCGAACACAGATACGCAGTATTTT.

There are many counts of this clonotype. The rearrangement joins TRBV3-1 to TRBJ2-2; no definite D call. V was cut by 1 base and J by 5 bases, with 2 bases left in between. CDR3 size: 12 residues. The V gene's germline CDR1 is LGHDT and CDR2 YNNKEL (reference sequence). The CDR3 spells CASSQATGELFF. Written as DNA, the CDR3 is TGTGCCAGCAGCCAAGCGACCGGGGAGCTGTTTTTT. The complete variable domain, with remaining parts taken from reference TRBV3-1 and TRBJ2-2, reads DTAVSQTPKYLVTQMGNDKSIKCEQNLGHDTMYWYKQDSKKFLKIMFSYNNKELIINETVPNRFSPKSPDKAHLNLHINSLELGDSAVYFCASSQATGELFFGEGSRLTVL.

The chain links TRBV10-1 to TRBJ1-1; a weak D match, TRBD1 (6 bases). V lost 6 bases and J 6 bases, leaving 14 bases between the germline ends. CDR1 and CDR2 (germline): WNHNN, SYGVQD (reference sequence). The CDR3 sequence is 13 residues long. The CDR3 DNA reads TGCGCCAGCAGCCAAGGACAGTACTCTGAAGCTTTCTTT. It codes for CASSQGQYSEAFF.

This clonotype was recorded many times. V is TRBV20-1 and J is TRBJ2-1, with D tentatively TRBD1 or TRBD2 (5 bases each). Germline V CDR1 and CDR2: DFQATT, SNEGSKA (reference sequence). The CDR3 extends over 13 amino acids. V was cut by 4 bases and J by 5 bases, with 12 bases left in between. The CDR3 coding sequence is TGCAGTGCTACGAGGGGTGGTGACAATGAGCAGTTCTTC. Protein: CSATRGGDNEQFF.

This clonotype was counted between two and nine times. The chain employs TRBV6-5 and TRBJ2-1, with a weak D call TRBD2 (7 bases). Trimming left V 2 bases short and J 7 bases short, with 15 bases between. Germline CDR1 is MNHEY and CDR2 is SVGAGI. CDR3 length: 15 amino acids. Here the CDR3 reads CASSYEGGGLNEQFF. The CDR3 DNA is TGTGCCAGCAGTTACGAAGGGGGGGGGCTGAATGAGCAGTTCTTC.

This clonotype was counted many times. CDR3 residues: CATSRDYGVGANQPQHF. For the CDR3, the DNA is TGTGCCACCAGCAGAGATTATGGTGTGGGGGCTAATCAGCCCCAGCATTTT. This chain uses TRBV15 with TRBJ1-5; perhaps TRBD1 as D (6 bases). This CDR3 has 17 residues. Trimming cost V 0 bases and J 4 bases, with 16 bases left between them. Germline CDR1 and CDR2: LNHNV and YYDKDF (reference sequence).

This clonotype came up many times. The chain recombines TRBV29-1 with TRBJ2-7; 7 bases fit TRBD2. V gave up 4 bases and J gave up 7 bases; unmatched junction bases: 7. The CDR3 is 12 amino acids. CDR1 and CDR2 from the germline V gene are SQVTM and ANQGSEA. In DNA, the CDR3 is TGCAGCGTTGTTCGGGGGGTGAGTGAGCAGTACTTC. Amino acid sequence: CSVVRGVSEQYF.

This clonotype was observed a handful of times. V is TRBV20-1 and J is TRBJ1-1; unclear D gene. The CDR3 runs to 14 residues. Trimming pared 1 base from V and 0 bases from J, leaving 9 bases between. From germline, CDR1 is DFQATT and CDR2 SNEGSKA (reference sequence). The CDR3 here is CSARVSGMNTEAFF. For the CDR3, the DNA is TGCAGTGCTAGAGTGAGCGGCATGAACACTGAAGCTTTCTTT.